These T cell receptor beta chains were read from a single sample in a study of OX40 agonist ivuxolimab in advanced cancers. Using immunoSEQ multiplex PCR, the repertoire was profiled, and TCRdb retains in-frame clones only, with some absent. The sample contains around 69,000 clones, around 88% of which appear only once. The sample here was CD4+ or CD8+ T cells sorted from blood, taken in a trial of the OX40 agonist ivuxolimab. Source of these receptors: an adult with an advanced solid tumor such as melanoma, head and neck, liver or kidney cancer. Both conserved end residues are part of each CDR3. The order of the fields is D gene, clone size, J gene, V gene, CDR3 protein, CDR3 DNA. D genes are given only for firm matches. The size of a clone is reported for some rows only, either as once, few or many, or as a class for expanded clones.

d_gene: NA
abundance: NA
j_gene: TRBJ2-2
v_gene: TRBV5-1
CDR3aa: CASQPPPTGPTGELFF
CDR3nt: TGCGCCAGCCAACCGCCCCCCACAGGGCCCACCGGGGAGCTGTTTTTT

d_gene: TRBD2
abundance: NA
j_gene: TRBJ2-2
v_gene: TRBV5-6
CDR3aa: CASSSSFIAGPNTGELFF
CDR3nt: TGTGCCAGCAGCTCATCATTCATAGCGGGCCCTAACACCGGGGAGCTGTTTTTT

d_gene: TRBD2
abundance: NA
j_gene: TRBJ2-2
v_gene: TRBV4-2
CDR3aa: CASSHPLPFSSGEGTGELFF
CDR3nt: TGTGCCAGCAGCCACCCCCTCCCTTTCTCTAGCGGAGAGGGGACCGGGGAGCTGTTTTTT

d_gene: NA
abundance: NA
j_gene: TRBJ1-4
v_gene: TRBV30
CDR3aa: CAWRFGRNNEKLFF
CDR3nt: TGTGCCTGGAGGTTCGGCAGGAATAATGAAAAACTGTTTTTT

d_gene: TRBD1
abundance: NA
j_gene: TRBJ1-2
v_gene: TRBV7-2
CDR3aa: CASSLAQGANYGYTF
CDR3nt: TGTGCCAGCAGCTTAGCACAGGGGGCTAACTATGGCTACACCTTC

d_gene: NA
abundance: NA
j_gene: TRBJ2-3
v_gene: TRBV5-1
CDR3aa: CASSGQPSTDTQYF
CDR3nt: TGCGCCAGCAGCGGGCAGCCCAGCACAGATACGCAGTATTTT

d_gene: TRBD1
abundance: once
j_gene: TRBJ2-4
v_gene: TRBV2
CDR3aa: CASSSRDRGRKGIQYF
CDR3nt: TGTGCCAGCAGTTCTCGGGACAGGGGGCGTAAGGGCATTCAGTACTTC

d_gene: NA
abundance: NA
j_gene: TRBJ1-1
v_gene: TRBV28
CDR3aa: CASSPGTAMNTEAFF
CDR3nt: TGTGCCAGCAGTCCCGGGACGGCCATGAACACTGAAGCTTTCTTT

d_gene: NA
abundance: once
j_gene: TRBJ2-7
v_gene: TRBV5-1
CDR3aa: CASSFASEAYEQYF
CDR3nt: TGCGCCAGCAGCTTTGCTAGTGAGGCCTACGAGCAGTACTTC

d_gene: TRBD1
abundance: NA
j_gene: TRBJ2-7
v_gene: TRBV27
CDR3aa: CASSLIWAAGTGRLTSAYEQYF
CDR3nt: TGTGCCAGCAGTTTAATCTGGGCCGCCGGGACAGGGCGGCTTACGTCGGCCTACGAGCAGTACTTC

d_gene: TRBD2
abundance: NA
j_gene: TRBJ2-7
v_gene: TRBV10-3
CDR3aa: CAITRTSGSYEQYF
CDR3nt: TGTGCCATCACCCGGACTAGCGGGAGCTACGAGCAGTACTTC

d_gene: NA
abundance: NA
j_gene: TRBJ2-2
v_gene: TRBV6-4
CDR3aa: CATETARVPGELFF
CDR3nt: TGTGCCACCGAGACAGCGAGGGTCCCCGGGGAGCTGTTTTTT

d_gene: NA
abundance: once
j_gene: TRBJ1-1
v_gene: TRBV5-1
CDR3aa: CASSLATLGTEAFF
CDR3nt: TGCGCCAGCAGCTTGGCCACCCTAGGGACTGAAGCTTTCTTT

d_gene: NA
abundance: NA
j_gene: TRBJ2-5
v_gene: TRBV25-1
CDR3aa: CASSDGAEETQYF
CDR3nt: TGTGCCAGCAGTGATGGAGCGGAAGAGACCCAGTACTTC

d_gene: NA
abundance: NA
j_gene: TRBJ2-1
v_gene: TRBV27
CDR3aa: CASSSYPPGQFF
CDR3nt: TGTGCCAGCAGTTCCTATCCCCCGGGGCAGTTCTTC

d_gene: NA
abundance: NA
j_gene: TRBJ1-4
v_gene: TRBV5-6
CDR3aa: CASSDLAGVGVSEKLFF
CDR3nt: TGTGCCAGCAGCGACTTGGCAGGGGTAGGAGTGAGTGAAAAACTGTTTTTT

d_gene: NA
abundance: NA
j_gene: TRBJ1-2
v_gene: TRBV30
CDR3aa: CASFYPQDYGYTF
CDR3nt: TGTGCCTCGTTCTATCCCCAGGACTATGGCTACACCTTC

d_gene: NA
abundance: NA
j_gene: TRBJ1-6
v_gene: TRBV19
CDR3aa: CASSGTANSPLHF
CDR3nt: TGTGCCAGTAGCGGGACGGCTAATTCACCCCTCCACTTT

d_gene: NA
abundance: NA
j_gene: TRBJ1-3
v_gene: TRBV2
CDR3aa: CASSEEGQISGNTIYF
CDR3nt: TGTGCCAGCAGTGAGGAGGGGCAGATCTCTGGAAACACCATATATTTT

d_gene: NA
abundance: NA
j_gene: TRBJ2-6
v_gene: TRBV28
CDR3aa: CASSLMGISGANVLTF
CDR3nt: TGTGCCAGCAGTCTGATGGGTATCTCTGGGGCCAACGTCCTGACTTTC

d_gene: NA
abundance: NA
j_gene: TRBJ2-2
v_gene: TRBV7-9
CDR3aa: CASSWGGGNTGELFF
CDR3nt: TGTGCCAGCAGCTGGGGTGGAGGCAACACCGGGGAGCTGTTTTTT

d_gene: NA
abundance: NA
j_gene: TRBJ2-7
v_gene: TRBV11-3
CDR3aa: CASSLETGIYEQYF
CDR3nt: TGTGCCAGCAGCTTAGAAACAGGGATCTACGAGCAGTACTTC

d_gene: NA
abundance: NA
j_gene: TRBJ2-7
v_gene: TRBV2
CDR3aa: CASTRQGLPYEQYF
CDR3nt: TGTGCCAGCACTAGACAGGGACTCCCCTACGAGCAGTACTTC

d_gene: NA
abundance: NA
j_gene: TRBJ1-1
v_gene: TRBV6-5
CDR3aa: CATRNYMNTEAFF
CDR3nt: TGTGCCACCCGGAACTACATGAACACTGAAGCTTTCTTT

d_gene: NA
abundance: NA
j_gene: TRBJ2-2
v_gene: TRBV6-5
CDR3aa: CASSYMGGTAGELFF
CDR3nt: TGTGCCAGCAGTTACATGGGCGGGACGGCCGGGGAGCTGTTTTTT

d_gene: TRBD1
abundance: NA
j_gene: TRBJ2-7
v_gene: TRBV18
CDR3aa: CASSRTSQGFYEQYF
CDR3nt: TGTGCCAGCTCACGCACCTCACAGGGGTTCTACGAGCAGTACTTC

d_gene: NA
abundance: NA
j_gene: TRBJ2-5
v_gene: TRBV11-2
CDR3aa: CASSLAGMQETQYF
CDR3nt: TGTGCCAGCAGCTTAGCAGGGATGCAAGAGACCCAGTACTTC

d_gene: NA
abundance: NA
j_gene: TRBJ2-3
v_gene: TRBV5-1
CDR3aa: CASSRVAATDTQYF
CDR3nt: TGCGCCAGCAGCAGGGTAGCGGCAACAGATACGCAGTATTTT

d_gene: NA
abundance: NA
j_gene: TRBJ1-2
v_gene: TRBV5-4
CDR3aa: CASSLPPAPYNTF
CDR3nt: TGTGCCAGCAGCCTCCCGCCAGCCCCTTATAACACCTTC

d_gene: TRBD1
abundance: few
j_gene: TRBJ1-1
v_gene: TRBV5-1
CDR3aa: CASSSIFEQGHTEAFF
CDR3nt: TGCGCCAGCAGCTCGATCTTCGAACAGGGGCACACTGAAGCTTTCTTT

d_gene: TRBD1
abundance: NA
j_gene: TRBJ1-5
v_gene: TRBV25-1
CDR3aa: CASSESSGTGNQPQHF
CDR3nt: TGTGCCAGCAGTGAATCTTCGGGGACAGGCAATCAGCCCCAGCATTTT

d_gene: TRBD1
abundance: NA
j_gene: TRBJ1-5
v_gene: TRBV6-6
CDR3aa: CASTGQEEFQPQHF
CDR3nt: TGTGCCAGCACCGGACAGGAGGAATTTCAGCCCCAGCATTTT

d_gene: TRBD1
abundance: NA
j_gene: TRBJ1-4
v_gene: TRBV5-1
CDR3aa: CASRQGKSNEKLFF
CDR3nt: TGCGCCAGTCGACAGGGCAAAAGTAATGAAAAACTGTTTTTT

d_gene: TRBD1
abundance: NA
j_gene: TRBJ1-2
v_gene: TRBV30
CDR3aa: CAWSWGGQYGYTF
CDR3nt: TGTGCCTGGAGCTGGGGGGGACAGTATGGCTACACCTTC

d_gene: NA
abundance: few
j_gene: TRBJ1-2
v_gene: TRBV7-9
CDR3aa: CASSLGGEANYGYTF
CDR3nt: TGTGCCAGCAGCTTAGGGGGAGAAGCTAACTATGGCTACACCTTC

d_gene: NA
abundance: NA
j_gene: TRBJ2-5
v_gene: TRBV5-1
CDR3aa: CASSLGQIGETQYF
CDR3nt: TGCGCCAGCAGCTTGGGTCAGATTGGAGAGACCCAGTACTTC

d_gene: TRBD1
abundance: few
j_gene: TRBJ2-5
v_gene: TRBV9
CDR3aa: CASSVGGQEETQYF
CDR3nt: TGTGCCAGCAGCGTAGGTGGACAGGAAGAGACCCAGTACTTC

d_gene: NA
abundance: NA
j_gene: TRBJ2-7
v_gene: TRBV5-8
CDR3aa: CASSYRYEQYF
CDR3nt: TGTGCCAGCAGCTACCGGTACGAGCAGTACTTC

d_gene: NA
abundance: few
j_gene: TRBJ1-2
v_gene: TRBV6-1
CDR3aa: CASSRGGDPNYGYTF
CDR3nt: TGTGCCAGCTCCCGGGGGGGGGATCCTAACTATGGCTACACCTTC